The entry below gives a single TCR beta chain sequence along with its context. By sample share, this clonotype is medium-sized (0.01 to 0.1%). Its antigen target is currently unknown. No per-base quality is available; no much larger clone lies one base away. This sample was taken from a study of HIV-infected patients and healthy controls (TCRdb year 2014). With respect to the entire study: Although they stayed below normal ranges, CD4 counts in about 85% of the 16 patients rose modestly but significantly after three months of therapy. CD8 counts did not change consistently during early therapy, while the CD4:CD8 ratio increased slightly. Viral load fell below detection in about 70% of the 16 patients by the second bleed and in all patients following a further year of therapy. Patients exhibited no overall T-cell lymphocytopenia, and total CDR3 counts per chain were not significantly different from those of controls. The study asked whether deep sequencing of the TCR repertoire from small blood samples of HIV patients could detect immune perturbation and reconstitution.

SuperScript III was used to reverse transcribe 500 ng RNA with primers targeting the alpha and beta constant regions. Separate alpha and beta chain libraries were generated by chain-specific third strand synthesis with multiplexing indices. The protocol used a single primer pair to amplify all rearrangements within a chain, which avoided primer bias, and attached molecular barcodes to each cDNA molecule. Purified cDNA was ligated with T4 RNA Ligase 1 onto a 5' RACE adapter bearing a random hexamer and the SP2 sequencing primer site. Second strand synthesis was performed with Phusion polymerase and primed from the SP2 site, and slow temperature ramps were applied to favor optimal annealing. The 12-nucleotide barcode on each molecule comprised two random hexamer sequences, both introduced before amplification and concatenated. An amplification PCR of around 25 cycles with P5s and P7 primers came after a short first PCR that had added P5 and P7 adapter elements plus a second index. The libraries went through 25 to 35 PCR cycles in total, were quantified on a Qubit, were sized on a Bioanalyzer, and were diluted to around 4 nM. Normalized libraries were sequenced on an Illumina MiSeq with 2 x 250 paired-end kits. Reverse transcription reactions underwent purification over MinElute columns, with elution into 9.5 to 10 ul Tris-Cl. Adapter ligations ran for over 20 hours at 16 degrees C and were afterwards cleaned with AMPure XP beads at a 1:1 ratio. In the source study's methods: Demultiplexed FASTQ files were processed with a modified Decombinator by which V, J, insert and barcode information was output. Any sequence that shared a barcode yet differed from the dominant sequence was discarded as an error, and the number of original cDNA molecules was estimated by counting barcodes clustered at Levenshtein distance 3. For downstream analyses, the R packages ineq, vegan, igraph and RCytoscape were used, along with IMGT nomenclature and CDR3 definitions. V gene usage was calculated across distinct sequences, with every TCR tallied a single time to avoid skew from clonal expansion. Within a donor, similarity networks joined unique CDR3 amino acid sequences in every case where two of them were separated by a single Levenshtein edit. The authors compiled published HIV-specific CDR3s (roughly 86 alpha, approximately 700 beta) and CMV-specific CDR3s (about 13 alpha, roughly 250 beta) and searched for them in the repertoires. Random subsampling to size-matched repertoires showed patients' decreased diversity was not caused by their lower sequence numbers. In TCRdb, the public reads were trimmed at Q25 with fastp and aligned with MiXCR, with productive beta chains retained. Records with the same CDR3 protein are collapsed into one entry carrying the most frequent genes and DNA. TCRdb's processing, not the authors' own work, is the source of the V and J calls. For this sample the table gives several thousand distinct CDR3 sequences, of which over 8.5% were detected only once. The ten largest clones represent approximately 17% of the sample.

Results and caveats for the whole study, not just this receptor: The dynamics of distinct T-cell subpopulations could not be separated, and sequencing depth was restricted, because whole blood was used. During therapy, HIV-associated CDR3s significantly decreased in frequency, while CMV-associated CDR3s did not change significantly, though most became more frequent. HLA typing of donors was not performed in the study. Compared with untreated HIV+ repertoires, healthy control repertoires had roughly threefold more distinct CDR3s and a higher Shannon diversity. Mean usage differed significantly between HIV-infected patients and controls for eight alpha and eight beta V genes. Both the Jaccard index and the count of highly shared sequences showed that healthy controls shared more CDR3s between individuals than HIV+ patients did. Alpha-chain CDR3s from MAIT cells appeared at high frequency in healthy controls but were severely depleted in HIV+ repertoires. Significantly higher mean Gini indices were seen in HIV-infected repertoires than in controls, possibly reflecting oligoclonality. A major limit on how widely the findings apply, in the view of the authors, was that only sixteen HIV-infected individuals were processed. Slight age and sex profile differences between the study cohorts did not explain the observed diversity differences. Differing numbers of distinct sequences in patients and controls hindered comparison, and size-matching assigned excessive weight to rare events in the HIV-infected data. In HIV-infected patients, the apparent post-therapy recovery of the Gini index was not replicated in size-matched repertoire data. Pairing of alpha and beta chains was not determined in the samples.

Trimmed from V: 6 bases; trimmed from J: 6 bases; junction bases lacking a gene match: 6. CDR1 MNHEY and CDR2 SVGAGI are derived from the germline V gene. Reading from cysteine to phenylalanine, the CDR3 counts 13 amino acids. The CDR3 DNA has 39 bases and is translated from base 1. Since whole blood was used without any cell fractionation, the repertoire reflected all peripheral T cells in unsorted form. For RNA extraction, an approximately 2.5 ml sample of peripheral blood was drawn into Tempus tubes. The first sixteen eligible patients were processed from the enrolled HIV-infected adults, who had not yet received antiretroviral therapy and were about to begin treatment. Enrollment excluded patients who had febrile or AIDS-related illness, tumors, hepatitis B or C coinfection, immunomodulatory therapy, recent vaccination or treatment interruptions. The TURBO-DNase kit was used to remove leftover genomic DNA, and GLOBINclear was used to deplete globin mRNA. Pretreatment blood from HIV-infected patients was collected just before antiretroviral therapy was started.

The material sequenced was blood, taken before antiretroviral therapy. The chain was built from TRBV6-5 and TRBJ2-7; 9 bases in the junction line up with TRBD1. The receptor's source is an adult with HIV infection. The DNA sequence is TGTGCCAGCAGGTCCGGGACAGGGTCCGAGCAGTACTTC. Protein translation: CASRSGTGSEQYF.